This T cell receptor (beta chain) is from a study of blood T cell repertoires in COVID-19. Study in general: T cells, B-cell-depleted T cells, or PBMCs supplied cDNA or gDNA.

As handled by the study authors: For nucleated cells, counts were estimated from reference gene primer amplification. The repertoire was sequenced with immunoSEQ multiplex PCR; TCRdb's copy has only in-frame clones and lacks some. V and J calls and clone size are those listed in that table; D and trimming were worked out from the DNA. The table includes roughly 150,000 clones, just over 90% detected once. The germline V gene has CDR1 SEHNR and CDR2 FQNEAQ (reference sequence). The CDR3 runs to 14 residues. V lost 1 base, J lost 4 bases, and 7 bases lay in between. Seattle researchers signed up patients amid active infection and tracked them longitudinally.

The source material was peripheral blood. The receptor's source is a man aged 18 to 29 with COVID-19, enrolled during active disease. V usage is TRBV7-9 and J usage is TRBJ2-2, with D perhaps TRBD1 (6 bases). CDR3 residues: CASSLVDSTGELFF. CDR3 DNA: TGTGCCAGCAGCTTAGTGGACAGCACCGGGGAGCTGTTTTTT.